This T cell receptor beta chain derives from a study of Tregs in tolerant kidney transplant recipients. The CDR3 is made up of 13 amino acids. V was shortened by 4 bases and J by 4 bases, with 11 bases between the two germline ends. Germline CDR1 is SGHTS and CDR2 is YDEGEE. Sequencing used immunoSEQ multiplex PCR; TCRdb keeps in-frame clones, though not all of them. The sample holds tens of thousands of clones; roughly 89% are singletons and the top ten take roughly 4.9%. V gene TRBV5-8 combines with J gene TRBJ1-2; D unresolved. The material sequenced was CD4+ T cells from blood. The origin of this receptor is a human donor in good health. The CDR3 is CASSLGRLYGYTF. The CDR3, as DNA: TGTGCCAGCAGCCTGGGTAGGCTCTATGGCTACACCTTC.